What follows are 19 T cell receptor beta chains derived from one specimen sequenced in a study of T cell repertoires in cytomegalovirus infection. Antigen specificity for these receptors is unknown. TCRdb re-called the reads through MiXCR, storing one row per CDR3 protein. Here the sample spans approximately 600,000 distinct CDR3 sequences, over 35% being singletons. Sequenced material: cultured PBMCs, taken from culture after CMV antigen stimulation. Receptor source: a human donor in good health (CMV status not recorded). Some clones in this sample may be carry-over from other donors' samples.

The chain recombines TRBV7-2 with TRBJ1-1; 7 nucleotides match TRBD1. V trimming: 5 bases; J trimming: 11 bases; junction bases outside the gene matches: 11. The germline CDR1 and CDR2 sequences are SGHTA and FQGNSA. This CDR3 contains 13 residues. The CDR3 DNA follows: TGTGCCAGCAGCCCGCCTTGGAAGGGGGCGGCTTTCTTT. Amino acid sequence: CASSPPWKGAAFF.

The chain is built from TRBV20-1 and TRBJ2-1; TRBD1 matches 9 bases. Trimming at V came to 4 bases and at J to 9 bases, leaving 4 bases not matched to a gene. This CDR3 has 12 amino acids. CDR1 is DFQATT and CDR2 is SNEGSKA in the germline V gene (reference sequence). The CDR3 sequence: CSAKGQGGEQFF. CDR3 bases: TGCAGTGCTAAGGGACAGGGTGGTGAGCAGTTCTTC.

The V and J genes are TRBV7-8 and TRBJ2-7; TRBD2 matches at 8 bases. The CDR3 totals 16 residues. V lost 1 base, J lost 3 bases, and 8 bases stayed unmatched. CDR1 SGHVS and CDR2 FQNEAQ come from the germline V gene. This CDR3 reads CASSLESRGDHYEQYF. DNA of the CDR3: TGTGCCAGCAGCTTAGAGTCGCGGGGGGATCACTACGAGCAGTACTTC.

This chain connects TRBV6-1 to TRBJ1-1; 9 bases fit TRBD1. The CDR3 consists of 14 residues. With V trimmed by 7 bases and J by 7 bases, 10 bases remained unmatched. Per the germline V gene, CDR1 is MNHNS and CDR2 is SASEGT. DNA of the CDR3: TGTGCCAGCATCGGGGGACAGGGAAATTTTGAAGCTTTCTTT. This translates into CASIGGQGNFEAFF.

This clonotype was recorded a few times. The chain links TRBV7-6 to TRBJ1-2; tentative D call: TRBD1 (6 bases). Germline CDR1 is SGHVS and CDR2 is FNYEAQ. The CDR3 length is 15 residues. Between the trimmed V and J ends, which lost 1 base and 7 bases, there was a span of 16 bases. CDR3 sequence: CASSLVGGGGSGYTF. The CDR3, as DNA: TGTGCCAGCAGCTTAGTCGGAGGGGGGGGAAGTGGCTACACCTTC.

DNA for the CDR3: TGCAGCGCCTCCGCCTATCGCTCCTACAATGAGCAGTTCTTC. Translation: CSASAYRSYNEQFF. This chain joins TRBV29-1 and TRBJ2-1; D gene uncertain. CDR1 is SQVTM and CDR2 is ANQGSEA in the germline V gene. The V end was cut by 7 bases, the J end by 0 bases, with 13 bases between. The CDR3 length is 14 residues.

CDR3 loop: CASSEGREAGELFF. CDR3 DNA sequence: TGTGCCAGCAGTGAGGGGAGGGAGGCCGGGGAGCTGTTTTTT. The chain couples TRBV2 to TRBJ2-2, with 7 bases aligning to TRBD2. Per the germline V gene, CDR1 is SNHLY and CDR2 is FYNNEI. V trimming: 3 bases; J trimming: 6 bases; junction bases outside the gene matches: 4. CDR3 length: 14 amino acids.

V and J are TRBV5-4 and TRBJ2-3; TRBD1 agrees at 9 bases. CDR1 is SGHNT, CDR2 YYREEE, per germline (reference sequence). V lost 4 bases to trimming and J lost 3 bases; unmatched junction nucleotides: 6. The CDR3 sequence is 15 residues long. CDR3 protein: CASSPQGARTDTQYF. The CDR3 coding sequence is TGTGCCAGCAGCCCACAGGGGGCGCGAACAGATACGCAGTATTTT.

The V gene is TRBV7-6, the J gene TRBJ1-4; a possible D gene is TRBD1 (6 bases). Trimming took 5 bases from V and 11 from J, leaving 12 bases between them. This CDR3 has 12 residues. The germline V gene encodes CDR1 SGHVS and CDR2 FNYEAQ. CDR3 residues: CASSREGGKLFF. The CDR3 DNA reads as TGTGCCAGCAGCCGAGAGGGGGGGAAACTGTTTTTT.

The V and J genes are TRBV12-3 or TRBV12-4 and TRBJ2-2; 8 positions match TRBD1. The CDR3 length is 15 residues. V shed 3 bases and J 3 bases; nucleotides not matched to a gene: 3. In DNA form, the CDR3 reads TGTGCCAGCAGTTTTCAACAGGGGGACACCGGGGAGCTGTTTTTT. This gives the protein CASSFQQGDTGELFF.

This clonotype showed up just once. The V gene is TRBV29-1, the J gene TRBJ2-3; the match to TRBD2 covers 7 bases. The CDR3 spans 15 residues. The junction had 6 bases not matched to a gene; V was cut back by 3 bases and J by 0 bases. Germline V gives CDR1 SQVTM, CDR2 ANQGSEA. The CDR3 DNA reads TGCAGCGTTGATCTCTCGCGGGGGAGCACAGATACGCAGTATTTT. Residues: CSVDLSRGSTDTQYF.

This clonotype appeared a few times. This CDR3 is CASTQSSYEQYF. The CDR3 region has the DNA TGTGCCAGCACTCAGAGCTCCTACGAGCAGTACTTC. The rearrangement uses TRBV2 and TRBJ2-7, with no clear D. This CDR3 comprises 12 residues. V was trimmed by 7 bases and J by 0 bases, leaving 7 bases between them. Germline V gene sequence: CDR1 SNHLY, CDR2 FYNNEI.

This clonotype has just a few counts. This chain joins TRBV12-3 or TRBV12-4 and TRBJ1-2, with D possibly matching TRBD1 (6 bases). Deletions cut 6 bases from V and 8 bases from J, with 16 bases between. This CDR3 has 13 residues. CDR3 protein: CASRLGGGTGYTF. Written as DNA, the CDR3 is TGTGCCAGCAGACTAGGGGGAGGGACCGGCTACACCTTC.

This clonotype was seen a handful of times. V and J are TRBV19 and TRBJ1-5; D may be TRBD1 (6 bases). Between the trimmed V and J ends, which lost 6 bases and 6 bases, there was a span of 18 bases. The length of the CDR3 is 15 residues. CDR1 LNHDA and CDR2 SQIVND come from the germline V gene (reference sequence). The CDR3 sequence: CASRPRGEGGQPQHF. The CDR3 DNA follows: TGTGCCAGTAGGCCAAGGGGGGAAGGGGGTCAGCCCCAGCATTTT.

This clonotype was observed a few times. This chain joins TRBV7-9 and TRBJ2-7, with D possibly called TRBD1 or TRBD2 (5 bases each). In germline, CDR1 is SEHNR, CDR2 FQNEAQ (reference sequence). Trimming took off 4 bases at V and 2 bases at J, with 12 bases between the two ends. CDR3 size: 14 residues. The CDR3: CASSYRDRPYEQYF. The CDR3 DNA is TGTGCCAGCAGCTACCGGGACCGCCCCTACGAGCAGTACTTC. The variable domain in full, completed from reference TRBV7-9 and TRBJ2-7, reads DTGVSQNPRHKITKRGQNVTFRCDPISEHNRLYWYRQTLGQGPEFLTYFQNEAQLEKSRLLSDRFSAERPKGSFSTLEIQRTEQGDSAMYLCASSYRDRPYEQYFGPGTRLTVT.

This rearrangement joins TRBV7-2 to TRBJ2-1; possible D gene TRBD2, 5 bases. Trimming cost V 5 bases and J 8 bases, with 22 bases left between them. Germline V lookup: CDR1 SGHTA, CDR2 FQGNSA. The CDR3 consists of 16 residues. This chain's CDR3 is CASSQDADSSNDEQFF. CDR3 sequence (DNA): TGTGCCAGCAGCCAAGACGCCGATTCTAGCAACGATGAGCAGTTCTTC.

The chain couples TRBV9 to TRBJ2-3; no reliable D call. This CDR3 is built from 15 residues. V lost 0 bases and J lost 2, with 10 bases in between. From germline, CDR1 is SGDLS and CDR2 YYNGEE. The DNA for the CDR3 is TGTGCCAGCAGCGTAGGATCGGCCCACACAGATACGCAGTATTTT. This codes for CASSVGSAHTDTQYF.

The chain joins TRBV6-1 to TRBJ1-5, with 8 bases lining up with TRBD1. This CDR3 has 15 amino acids. CDR1 is MNHNS and CDR2 is SASEGT in the germline V gene. With V trimmed by 7 bases and J by 4 bases, 9 bases remained unmatched. The CDR3 coding sequence is TGTGCCAGCACCCGGACAGGGTTGGGGAATCAGCCCCAGCATTTT. Its translation: CASTRTGLGNQPQHF.

The gene calls are TRBV29-1 and TRBJ2-1, with 7 bases lining up with TRBD2. From germline, CDR1 is SQVTM and CDR2 ANQGSEA. The V segment lost 4 bases and the J segment 8 bases; nucleotides outside the gene matches: 11. The CDR3 extends over 14 amino acids. The CDR3 region has the DNA TGCAGCGTTGTGGGGGGGTTTGGTGCAGATGAGCAGTTCTTC. This codes for CSVVGGFGADEQFF.